These 21 T cell receptor beta chains were all obtained from the same sample, sequenced in a study of shared clonotypes between healthy human individuals. The naive CD8 fraction comprised CD45RO-negative cells positively selected for CCR7 and excluded terminally differentiated effector memory CD45RA+ cells. The method was immunoSEQ multiplex PCR; TCRdb's version includes in-frame clones alone and lacks a portion of them. The sample shows around 1.9 million clones, 85% to 95% of them seen only once. The sequenced sample consisted of naive CD8+ T cells from PBMCs. The receptors here all came from a man aged 18-30 years in good health. Some clones in this sample may be carry-over from other donors' samples.

The CDR3 region is CATSRDRSGYYGYTF. The CDR3 nucleotides are TGTGCCACCAGCAGGGACAGATCGGGGTACTATGGCTACACCTTC. V is TRBV15 and J is TRBJ1-2; D possibly corresponds to TRBD1 (6 bases). V gave up 3 bases and J gave up 3 bases, with 14 bases separating them. Germline CDR1 LNHNV, CDR2 YYDKDF (reference sequence). CDR3 length equals 15 residues.

The V and J genes are TRBV21-1 and TRBJ1-5; TRBD1, the D gene given by the table, was not confirmed from the DNA. TRBV21-1 represents a pseudogene. The CDR3 has 16 amino acids. CDR3 bases: TGTGCCAGCAGCAAAAAGGCAGGGGAAAGCAATCAGCCCCAGCATTTT. Translation gives CASSKKAGESNQPQHF.

CDR3 sequence reads: CASRVPLGDTQYF. The CDR3 DNA sequence: TGTGCCAGCAGGGTCCCTTTGGGGGATACGCAGTATTTT. The chain is built from TRBV6-1 and TRBJ2-3; no clear D gene. Germline V gene lookup returns CDR1 MNHNS and CDR2 SASEGT. This CDR3 region has 13 residues. Trimming shortened V by 6 bases and J by 6 bases, and 13 bases separated the two germline ends.

V and J are TRBV27 and TRBJ2-7; 7 bases agree with TRBD1. V was clipped by 0 bases and J by 5 bases; unmatched bases: 4. The length of the CDR3 is 14 residues. Germline CDR1 and CDR2: MNHEY and SMNVEV (reference sequence). The CDR3: CASSLSNRGHEQYF. CDR3 coding DNA: TGTGCCAGCAGTTTATCGAACAGGGGCCACGAGCAGTACTTC.

The chain combines TRBV28 with TRBJ2-1, with 11 bases that match TRBD2. Germline lookup yields CDR1 MDHEN and CDR2 SYDVKM. The CDR3 length is 16 residues. Germline trimming cut 5 bases from V and 2 bases from J; bases unmatched to any gene: 5. The CDR3 DNA sequence: TGTGCCAGCAGTCCTCTAGCGGGAGGTGCCTACAATGAGCAGTTCTTC. This sequence encodes CASSPLAGGAYNEQFF.

This chain uses TRBV19 with TRBJ1-5, with TRBD1 matching 8 bases. CDR1 is LNHDA and CDR2 is SQIVND in the germline V gene (reference sequence). Germline trimming cut 6 bases from V and 3 bases from J; bases unmatched to any gene: 10. This CDR3 is built from 16 residues. CDR3 coding DNA: TGTGCCAGTAGCCCCGAGGGACAGGTTATCAATCAGCCCCAGCATTTT. Its protein is CASSPEGQVINQPQHF. The whole variable domain, remainder taken from reference TRBV19 and TRBJ1-5, is DGGITQSPKYLFRKEGQNVTLSCEQNLNHDAMYWYRQDPGQGLRLIYYSQIVNDFQKGDIAEGYSVSREKKESFPLTVTSAQKNPTAFYLCASSPEGQVINQPQHFGDGTRLSIL.

The genes are TRBV6-1 and TRBJ2-3; TRBD1 is a possible D gene (5 bases). CDR3 size: 17 residues. Germline V gene lookup returns CDR1 MNHNS and CDR2 SASEGT. Trimming cost V 2 bases and J 0 bases, with 15 bases left between them. CDR3 protein: CASSERGVGLSTDTQYF. The DNA of the CDR3 is TGTGCCAGCAGTGAAAGGGGCGTGGGCCTTAGCACAGATACGCAGTATTTT.

This sequence joins TRBV9 and TRBJ1-1; no clear D gene. The V end was cut by 0 bases, the J end by 5 bases, with 11 bases between. The CDR3 sequence is 14 residues long. Germline assignment: CDR1 SGDLS and CDR2 YYNGEE. CDR3 residues: CASSVGGSRTEAFF. For the CDR3, the DNA is TGTGCCAGCAGCGTAGGGGGATCCCGGACTGAAGCTTTCTTT.

The chain uses TRBV7-9 and TRBJ2-1; a weak D match, TRBD2 (6 bases). This CDR3 comprises 15 residues. Germline values: CDR1 SEHNR, CDR2 FQNEAQ (reference sequence). Trimming removed 7 bases at V and 6 bases at J, with 19 bases between. As DNA, the CDR3 is TGTGCCAGCACCGAGCTTAGTTTCGGGGGCAATGAGCAGTTCTTC. Amino acids: CASTELSFGGNEQFF. Based on the CDR3 plus reference TRBV7-9 and TRBJ2-1, the full variable domain is DTGVSQNPRHKITKRGQNVTFRCDPISEHNRLYWYRQTLGQGPEFLTYFQNEAQLEKSRLLSDRFSAERPKGSFSTLEIQRTEQGDSAMYLCASTELSFGGNEQFFGPGTRLTVL.

V usage is TRBV4-1 and J usage is TRBJ2-1; 10 bases fit TRBD2. Germline CDR1 is MGHRA and CDR2 is YSYEKL. This CDR3 contains 16 residues. With V trimmed by 6 bases and J by 0 bases, 5 bases remained unmatched. In nucleotides, the CDR3 is TGCGCCAGCAGAACTAGCGGGATCGGCTCCTACAATGAGCAGTTCTTC. Its protein is CASRTSGIGSYNEQFF.

V usage is TRBV7-9 and J usage is TRBJ2-4; possibly TRBD1 for D (5 bases). CDR1 is SEHNR and CDR2 is FQNEAQ in the germline V gene (reference sequence). CDR3 length equals 13 residues. V shed 1 base and J shed 9 bases, with 10 bases lying between them. CDR3 loop: CASSLGGRGIQYF. CDR3 DNA: TGTGCCAGCAGCTTAGGAGGAAGGGGCATTCAGTACTTC. The variable domain in full, completed from reference TRBV7-9 and TRBJ2-4, reads DTGVSQNPRHKITKRGQNVTFRCDPISEHNRLYWYRQTLGQGPEFLTYFQNEAQLEKSRLLSDRFSAERPKGSFSTLEIQRTEQGDSAMYLCASSLGGRGIQYFGAGTRLSVL.

V is TRBV5-5 and J is TRBJ2-4; TRBD2 matches at 10 bases. The CDR3 runs 17 residues. With V trimmed by 4 bases and J by 0 bases, 7 bases remained unmatched. Germline loops: CDR1 SGHKS, CDR2 YYEKEE (reference sequence). CDR3 loop: CASSQFGLAEAKNIQYF. DNA for the CDR3: TGTGCCAGCAGCCAGTTCGGACTAGCGGAAGCCAAAAACATTCAGTACTTC.

J is TRBJ1-6 and V is TRBV10-1, with 10 bases identical to TRBD1. The CDR3 totals 15 residues. V lost 8 bases to trimming and J lost 10 bases; unmatched junction nucleotides: 11. The germline V gene encodes CDR1 WNHNN and CDR2 SYGVQD (reference sequence). The CDR3 protein is CASLRDRGNLSPLHF. DNA for the CDR3: TGCGCCAGCTTGAGGGACAGGGGAAATCTATCACCCCTCCACTTT.

The CDR3 reads CASSPQTGVNTEAFF. In nucleotides, the CDR3 is TGTGCCAGCAGCCCCCAGACAGGCGTGAACACTGAAGCTTTCTTT. The chain joins TRBV7-9 to TRBJ1-1; D possibly corresponds to TRBD1 (6 bases). The CDR3 sequence is 15 residues long. Trimming removed 5 bases from V and 0 bases from J, with 13 bases in between. Germline V gene sequence: CDR1 SEHNR, CDR2 FQNEAQ (reference sequence).

The CDR3: CTSSQGGRATYEQYF. The CDR3 region has the DNA TGCACCAGCAGCCAAGGGGGACGGGCAACCTACGAGCAGTACTTC. This chain uses TRBV1 with TRBJ2-7. TRBV1 represents a pseudogene. The CDR3 spans 15 residues.

J is TRBJ2-6 and V is TRBV7-3; D is ambiguous. The CDR3 runs to 18 residues. Looked up from germline, CDR1 is SGHTA and CDR2 is FQGTGA. Trimming pared 5 bases from V and 0 bases from J, leaving 17 bases between. This CDR3 is CASSRSGRSLSGANVLTF. In nucleotides, the CDR3 is TGTGCCAGCAGCCGCAGTGGTAGGTCCCTCTCTGGGGCCAACGTCCTGACTTTC. Based on the CDR3 plus reference TRBV7-3 and TRBJ2-6, the full variable domain is GAGVSQTPSNKVTEKGKYVELRCDPISGHTALYWYRQSLGQGPEFLIYFQGTGAADDSGLPNDRFFAVRPEGSVSTLKIQRTERGDSAVYLCASSRSGRSLSGANVLTFGAGSRLTVL.

CDR3 DNA sequence: TGCGCCAGCAGCCAAGATCGCTGGCAGGGGACCTACGAGCAGTACTTC. Its translation is CASSQDRWQGTYEQYF. The gene calls are TRBV4-3 and TRBJ2-7, with a tentative D call TRBD1 (6 bases). V lost 0 bases to trimming and J lost 2 bases, with 14 bases between them. CDR1 and CDR2 from the germline V gene are LGHNA and YSLEER. The CDR3 is 16 amino acids.

The chain has TRBV28 and TRBJ2-3; 8 bases agree with TRBD2. Germline lookup yields CDR1 MDHEN and CDR2 SYDVKM. V was pared by 5 bases and J by 1 base, with 5 bases of the junction left unmatched. The CDR3 has 15 amino acids. This CDR3 is CASSQPREGTDTQYF. As DNA, the CDR3 is TGTGCCAGCAGTCAACCGCGGGAGGGCACAGATACGCAGTATTTT.

The chain couples TRBV4-3 to TRBJ2-7; D gene unclear. V gave up 4 bases and J gave up 3 bases, with 16 bases separating them. The CDR3 is made up of 15 amino acids. Germline V gene lookup returns CDR1 LGHNA and CDR2 YSLEER. This chain's CDR3 is CASSPNHPLGYEQYF. The CDR3, as DNA: TGCGCCAGCAGCCCAAACCATCCTCTGGGCTACGAGCAGTACTTC.

On this clone itself: Additional DNA sequences in this sample encode the identical CDR3. This chain connects TRBV4-3 to TRBJ2-2, with TRBD2 identical over 9 bases. This CDR3 spans 15 amino acids. V shed 1 base, J shed 5 bases, and the junction held 2 bases outside the gene matches. Germline V gene lookup returns CDR1 LGHNA and CDR2 YSLEER. CDR3 sequence: CASSQGLAGTGELFF. The DNA of the CDR3 is TGCGCCAGCAGCCAAGGGCTAGCGGGGACCGGGGAGCTGTTTTTT.

V usage is TRBV27 and J usage is TRBJ2-7; no definite D call. Germline CDR1 and CDR2: MNHEY and SMNVEV (reference sequence). There are 13 residues in the CDR3. Trimming stripped 3 bases from V and 4 bases from J, with 10 bases between. DNA of the CDR3: TGTGCCAGCAGTTTGGGCAACTTGTACGAGCAGTACTTC. The encoded protein is CASSLGNLYEQYF.